Listed below are T cell receptor beta chains from one sample, sequenced in a study of T cell changes during pregnancy in multiple sclerosis. The table came from immunoSEQ multiplex PCR; TCRdb's copy has only in-frame clones and leaves some out. The profile shows 45,000 to 60,000 clones, around 93% of them singletons. This material consisted of peripheral blood, taken in the second trimester of pregnancy. The receptors stem from a female donor with multiple sclerosis, enrolled in a pregnancy study. Each CDR3 is given with its conserved first and last residue. Each record gives: J gene, CDR3 length, clone size, V gene, CDR3 protein. Where a row states a size, it is once, few, many or the class of an expanded clone; other rows omit it.

J gene: TRBJ1-4
CDR3 length: 16
clone size: -
V gene: TRBV9
CDR3 protein: CASSRNPRGGREKLFF

J gene: TRBJ2-7
CDR3 length: 16
clone size: -
V gene: TRBV6-5
CDR3 protein: CASSSRTSGSSYEQYF

J gene: TRBJ2-7
CDR3 length: 15
clone size: -
V gene: TRBV4-3
CDR3 protein: CASSKDTDSSYEQYF

J gene: TRBJ2-1
CDR3 length: 14
clone size: -
V gene: TRBV29-1
CDR3 protein: CSVEEGQEDNEQFF

J gene: TRBJ1-5
CDR3 length: 14
clone size: few
V gene: TRBV6-6
CDR3 protein: CASSYIGGSQPQHF

J gene: TRBJ2-5
CDR3 length: 16
clone size: -
V gene: TRBV5-1
CDR3 protein: CASSSGGLAGEETQYF

J gene: TRBJ2-7
CDR3 length: 13
clone size: -
V gene: TRBV25-1
CDR3 protein: CASSVRDRDEQYF

J gene: TRBJ2-3
CDR3 length: 15
clone size: -
V gene: TRBV5-4
CDR3 protein: CASSLWLGAGGTQYF

J gene: TRBJ1-1
CDR3 length: 14
clone size: -
V gene: TRBV6-5
CDR3 protein: CASSYSTGGTEAFF

J gene: TRBJ2-3
CDR3 length: 15
clone size: -
V gene: TRBV5-1
CDR3 protein: CASSLGQGATDTQYF

J gene: TRBJ2-7
CDR3 length: 14
clone size: -
V gene: TRBV28
CDR3 protein: CASSPAEGAGEQYF

J gene: TRBJ2-1
CDR3 length: 11
clone size: -
V gene: TRBV10-3
CDR3 protein: CAISESIKQFF

J gene: TRBJ2-7
CDR3 length: 14
clone size: medium-sized
V gene: TRBV7-5
CDR3 protein: CARSLRTKRYEQYF

J gene: TRBJ2-3
CDR3 length: 15
clone size: -
V gene: TRBV7-9
CDR3 protein: CASSSVRGYTDTQYF

J gene: TRBJ2-7
CDR3 length: 13
clone size: -
V gene: TRBV28
CDR3 protein: CASRRTGGSEQYF

J gene: TRBJ2-1
CDR3 length: 15
clone size: -
V gene: TRBV2
CDR3 protein: CASRPGLAAQNEQFF